This T cell receptor (beta chain) was obtained from a study of regulatory T cells in long-lasting Graves disease. General observations from the study: The small sample size may have reduced accuracy.

Both iRepertoire HTBI primers and Arm-PCR of CDR3 regions were used to build the TCR beta libraries. As originally analysed: Throughout the samples, researchers identified 60 to 70 TRBV and around 15 TRBJ segments. MiXCR was run by TCRdb on the multiplex PCR reads, yielding one entry per CDR3 protein. The V and J calls follow TCRdb's processing rather than the paper's. The sample lists around 450,000 distinct CDR3 sequences, roughly 21% occurring once. This clonotype appeared many times. Its antigen is not known. Described time point: persistent/refractory GD, antithyroid drugs over 5 years with positive TRAb. PBMC RNA served as the TCR library source. Patient provenance is recorded as an endocrinology department in Xi'an, China. This clonotype was obtained from a female donor with Graves disease. The sequences come from peripheral blood mononuclear cells (PBMCs), collected when the disease was refractory, from a patient treated with antithyroid drugs.

The CDR3 loop reads CASSTAPRDYYGYTF. In nucleotides, the CDR3 is TGTGCCAGCAGCACAGCTCCGAGGGACTACTATGGCTACACCTTC. This chain uses TRBV12-3 or TRBV12-4 with TRBJ1-2; possible D gene TRBD1, 5 bases. Trimming cost V 6 bases and J 3 bases, with 17 bases left between them. This CDR3 has 15 residues.